Given below is one T cell receptor (beta chain) in context. Its antigen is still unknown. These data are taken from a study of human T cells and chemical hapten exposure. The wider study: It was small differences in pooled library volume that mainly caused per-sample TCR yields to vary. Study-wide results and limits: There was no change with DPC sensitization in TCRs above 1 in 1000 frequency.

Noted time point: pre-sensitization, week 0. As to treatment: therapeutic diphenylcyclopropenone sensitization with weekly scalp DPC. At patch-test visits, sampling came before the patch test. Unique molecular identifiers were attached to individual cDNA molecules within the library. TCRdb recomputed calls from the RACE reads with MiXCR, one row per CDR3 protein. The table lists about 290,000 distinct CDR3 sequences, around 7% of them singletons, with around 1.2% in the top ten. Sequencing was performed on whole blood, taken in connection with sensitization to the hapten diphenylcyclopropenone (DPC). This receptor was identified in a man between 18 and 29 years old with alopecia areata. Some clones in this sample may be carry-over from other donors' samples.

CDR3 sequence reads: CASSLGAGNQETQYF. The CDR3 bases are TGCGCCAGCAGCTTAGGTGCAGGCAACCAAGAGACCCAGTACTTC. V is TRBV5-1 and J is TRBJ2-5; D unresolved. The germline V gene encodes CDR1 SGHRS and CDR2 YFSETQ. This CDR3 comprises 15 residues. Trimming cost V 2 bases and J 0 bases, with 11 bases left between them.